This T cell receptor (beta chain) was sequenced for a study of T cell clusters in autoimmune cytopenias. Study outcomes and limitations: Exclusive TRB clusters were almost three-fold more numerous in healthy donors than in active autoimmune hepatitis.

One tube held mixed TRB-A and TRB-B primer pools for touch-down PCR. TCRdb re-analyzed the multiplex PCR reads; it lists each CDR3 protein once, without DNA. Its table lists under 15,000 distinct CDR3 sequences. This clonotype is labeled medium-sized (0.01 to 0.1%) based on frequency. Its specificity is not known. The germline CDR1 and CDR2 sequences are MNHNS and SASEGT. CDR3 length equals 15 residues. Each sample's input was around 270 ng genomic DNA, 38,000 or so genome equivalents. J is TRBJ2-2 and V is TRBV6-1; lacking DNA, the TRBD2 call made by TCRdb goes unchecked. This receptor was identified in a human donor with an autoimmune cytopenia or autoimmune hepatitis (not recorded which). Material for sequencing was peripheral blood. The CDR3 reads CASSEAGLAGGELFF.